Detailed here is one T cell receptor (beta chain). This entry belongs to a study of blood T cell repertoires in COVID-19. Study background: Material from acute and convalescent COVID-19 was sourced from the United States, Italy and Spain. In each case, the material was cDNA or gDNA derived from T cells, B-cell-depleted T cells, or PBMCs.

In the original workflow: Quantification of nucleated cells was approximated via reference gene primer amplification. Profiled with immunoSEQ multiplex PCR; TCRdb holds only in-frame clones, not every one. For V, J and clone size, that table is used; D and trimming come from the DNA. The table records 30,000 to 35,000 clones, 85% to 95% of them present only once. Trimming removed 6 bases at V and 4 bases at J, with 7 bases between. The CDR3 covers 12 residues. From germline, CDR1 is LGHNA and CDR2 YNFKEQ. This receptor was obtained from a human donor in a cohort sampled during active COVID-19. V is TRBV4-2 and J is TRBJ2-1, with a weak D call TRBD1 (5 bases). The sample consisted of peripheral blood. The DNA of the CDR3 is TGTGCCAGCAGGCGACAGTACAATGAGCAGTTCTTC. It specifies CASRRQYNEQFF.